The rows below give T cell receptor beta chains drawn from one sample of a study of blood T cell repertoires in COVID-19. Assay: immunoSEQ multiplex PCR; the TCRdb copy retains only in-frame clones and omits some. The table records hundreds of thousands of clones, around 82% of them present only once. The sample was peripheral blood. Every receptor here comes from a woman in her fifties or sixties with acute or convalescent COVID-19. The CDR3 runs from the conserved cysteine through the conserved F or W. D genes are given only for firm matches. Not every row has a clone size; where given, it reads once, few, many or a size class.

CDR3 protein | CDR3 DNA | V gene | D gene | clone size | J gene
CASSPGGDQNTGELFF | TGTGCCAGCAGTCCGGGAGGCGACCAAAACACCGGGGAGCTGTTTTTT | TRBV28 | TRBD2 | few | TRBJ2-2
CASGFRRGASQRAYEQYF | TGTGCTAGTGGTTTTCGCAGGGGAGCCTCCCAACGGGCCTACGAGCAGTACTTC | TRBV12-5 | - | - | TRBJ2-7
CASYQTGSTDTQYF | TGTGCCAGCTATCAGACAGGGAGCACAGATACGCAGTATTTT | TRBV2 | TRBD1 | - | TRBJ2-3
CASSSTRAGGNSEQFF | TGTGCCAGCAGCTCCACCCGGGCAGGGGGCAATTCCGAGCAGTTCTTC | TRBV7-6 | TRBD1 | once | TRBJ2-1
CASSLGAGWGDTQYF | TGCGCCAGCAGCTTGGGGGCGGGCTGGGGAGATACGCAGTATTTT | TRBV5-1 | - | - | TRBJ2-3
CASSPVESEQYF | TGTGCCAGCAGCCCCGTAGAATCCGAGCAGTACTTC | TRBV11-2 | - | - | TRBJ2-7
CASSLATSDTQYF | TGTGCCAGCAGCTTGGCCACGAGCGATACGCAGTATTTT | TRBV5-6 | - | - | TRBJ2-3
CASSHGQQKETQYF | TGTGCCAGCAGCCATGGGCAGCAGAAAGAGACCCAGTACTTC | TRBV4-2 | - | - | TRBJ2-5
CASSFSERTDTQYF | TGTGCCAGCAGCTTTTCGGAGAGGACAGATACGCAGTATTTT | TRBV7-9 | - | - | TRBJ2-3
CAGRGGFEQYF | TGTGCCGGGAGGGGAGGCTTCGAGCAGTACTTC | TRBV6-5 | TRBD2 | - | TRBJ2-7
CASSMLGTRSYNEQFF | TGTGCCAGCAGCATGCTCGGGACTAGATCCTACAATGAGCAGTTCTTC | TRBV9 | TRBD2 | once | TRBJ2-1
CATSRDFRNEQFF | TGTGCCACCAGCAGAGATTTCCGTAATGAGCAGTTCTTC | TRBV15 | - | - | TRBJ2-1
CASSRTGDLTGELFF | TGTGCCAGCAGCAGAACAGGGGACCTCACCGGGGAGCTGTTTTTT | TRBV5-5 | TRBD1 | once | TRBJ2-2
CASSFLAVTYEQYF | TGTGCCAGCAGCTTCCTGGCAGTGACCTACGAGCAGTACTTC | TRBV28 | - | - | TRBJ2-7
CASSPDRGIQYF | TGCGCCAGCAGCCCGGACAGGGGCATTCAGTACTTC | TRBV5-1 | TRBD1 | few | TRBJ2-4
CASSVAGPSGEQFF | TGTGCCAGCAGCGTAGCAGGTCCTAGCGGAGAGCAGTTCTTC | TRBV9 | TRBD2 | - | TRBJ2-1
CASSFQGNLHF | TGTGCCAGCAGTTTCCAGGGTAATTTGCACTTC | TRBV6-5 | - | - | TRBJ2-7
CATSLTTGWTDTQYF | TGTGCCACCAGCCTTACGACAGGGTGGACAGATACGCAGTATTTT | TRBV24-1 | TRBD1 | - | TRBJ2-3
CASSRYIQGSDTQYF | TGTGCCAGCAGTCGTTATATACAGGGGTCAGATACGCAGTATTTT | TRBV28 | TRBD1 | - | TRBJ2-3
CATSQQETQYF | TGTGCCACCAGCCAACAAGAGACCCAGTACTTC | TRBV24-1 | - | - | TRBJ2-5
CASSAMRPGGFGNTIYF | TGTGCCAGCAGCGCCATGCGCCCAGGGGGATTTGGAAACACCATATATTTT | TRBV9 | TRBD1 | - | TRBJ1-3
CASSENGGFSNNEQFF | TGTGCCAGCAGTGAAAATGGCGGTTTTTCCAACAATGAGCAGTTCTTC | TRBV2 | - | - | TRBJ2-1
CASSSDPGDGYTF | TGTGCCAGCAGTTCGGATCCAGGGGACGGCTACACCTTC | TRBV28 | - | - | TRBJ1-2
CAISELQGGWEAFF | TGTGCCATCAGTGAGTTACAGGGAGGGTGGGAAGCTTTCTTT | TRBV10-3 | - | - | TRBJ1-1
CASSFGLGTGAGIQYF | TGTGCCAGCAGTTTCGGGTTGGGGACAGGGGCGGGCATTCAGTACTTC | TRBV27 | TRBD1 | few | TRBJ2-4
CASSPGVGQSSYNEQFF | TGCGCCAGCAGCCCTGGAGTTGGACAGAGCTCCTACAATGAGCAGTTCTTC | TRBV4-1 | - | - | TRBJ2-1
CASSLDRLAGDEQYF | TGTGCCAGCAGCTTAGACCGGCTAGCGGGAGACGAGCAGTACTTC | TRBV7-9 | TRBD2 | - | TRBJ2-7
CASSLVVQVKWILAKNIQYF | TGTGCTAGCAGCTTAGTGGTACAGGTCAAATGGATTCTAGCCAAAAACATTCAGTACTTC | TRBV7-7 | - | - | TRBJ2-4
CASSPTGDEQFF | TGTGCCAGCTCACCGACAGGGGACGAGCAGTTCTTC | TRBV18 | TRBD1 | - | TRBJ2-1
CASSPTNAGLPSPLHF | TGTGCCAGCTCACCAACGAATGCAGGGCTACCTTCACCCCTCCACTTT | TRBV18 | - | few | TRBJ1-6
CASSQGTGQGYNEQFF | TGCGCCAGCAGCCAAGGTACGGGACAGGGCTACAATGAGCAGTTCTTC | TRBV4-1 | TRBD1 | - | TRBJ2-1
CASSSSPGTGANTEAFF | TGTGCCAGCAGCTCCTCCCCCGGGACAGGGGCGAACACTGAAGCTTTCTTT | TRBV13 | TRBD1 | - | TRBJ1-1
CASSDRDRADIQYF | TGTGCCAGCAGCGACCGGGACAGGGCGGACATTCAGTACTTC | TRBV11-2 | TRBD1 | - | TRBJ2-4
CASGPTVSGTYNEQFF | TGCGCCAGCGGTCCGACGGTCTCGGGGACCTACAATGAGCAGTTCTTC | TRBV5-1 | - | - | TRBJ2-1
CATSALTSGYNEQFF | TGTGCCACCAGTGCGCTGACTAGCGGCTACAATGAGCAGTTCTTC | TRBV24-1 | TRBD2 | - | TRBJ2-1
CASSRTSGAAYEQYF | TGTGCCAGCAGCCGGACTAGCGGGGCAGCCTACGAGCAGTACTTC | TRBV7-2 | TRBD2 | - | TRBJ2-7
CASSLTTGLAAAYEQYF | TGCGCCAGCAGTTTGACAACGGGACTAGCGGCCGCCTACGAGCAGTACTTC | TRBV5-1 | TRBD2 | - | TRBJ2-7
CASSLVRTGIYEQYF | TGTGCCAGCAGCTTAGTAAGGACAGGAATCTACGAGCAGTACTTC | TRBV7-2 | TRBD1 | - | TRBJ2-7
CASSSGTSGKNTGELFF | TGCGCCAGCAGCTCTGGGACTAGCGGGAAGAACACCGGGGAGCTGTTTTTT | TRBV5-1 | TRBD2 | - | TRBJ2-2
CATSRDTGAMNTEAFF | TGTGCCACCAGCAGAGATACAGGGGCGATGAACACTGAAGCTTTCTTT | TRBV15 | TRBD1 | once | TRBJ1-1
CATSRAKAEQYF | TGTGCCACCAGCAGAGCCAAAGCCGAGCAGTACTTC | TRBV15 | - | - | TRBJ2-7
CASSLPSDEQFF | TGTGCCAGCAGCCTGCCGAGCGATGAGCAGTTCTTC | TRBV11-2 | - | - | TRBJ2-1
CASSTPGQSNTGELFF | TGCGCCAGCAGCACGCCGGGACAGTCGAACACCGGGGAGCTGTTTTTT | TRBV4-1 | TRBD1 | once | TRBJ2-2